A selection of T cell receptor beta chains follows, all from one sample in a study of long-term antiretroviral therapy in people with HIV. TCRdb's copy holds only in-frame clones and misses some; the assay was immunoSEQ multiplex PCR. The table has about 36,000 clones, less than 85% seen once. The sequencing used unsorted PBMCs, collected 3.4 years after starting antiretroviral therapy. Receptor source: a young man with HIV. The CDR3 runs from the conserved cysteine through the conserved F or W. The order of the fields is clone size, D gene, J gene, V gene, CDR3 protein, CDR3 DNA. D genes are given only for firm matches. Not every row has a clone size; where given, it reads once, few, many or a size class.

>once|-|TRBJ2-1|TRBV27
CASSLRGETNNEQFF
TGTGCCAGCAGTTTAAGAGGTGAGACGAACAATGAGCAGTTCTTC
>-|-|TRBJ2-1|TRBV6-5
CASSKGRKQGEQFF
TGTGCCAGCAGTAAAGGACGGAAACAGGGTGAGCAGTTCTTC
>-|-|TRBJ1-1|TRBV5-1
CASSLEGNTEAFF
TGCGCCAGCAGCTTGGAGGGAAACACTGAAGCTTTCTTT
>few|TRBD1|TRBJ2-7|TRBV7-9
CASSNPGQRYEQYF
TGTGCCAGCAGCAATCCGGGACAGCGCTACGAGCAGTACTTC
>-|-|TRBJ1-1|TRBV14
CASSHSLGMNTEAFF
TGTGCCAGCAGCCATAGTTTGGGGATGAACACTGAAGCTTTCTTT
>-|-|TRBJ2-7|TRBV29-1
CSVGGGGPYEQYF
TGCAGCGTTGGGGGGGGCGGACCCTACGAGCAGTACTTC
>-|-|TRBJ1-1|TRBV7-8
CASRLGGGSNTEAFF
TGTGCCAGCAGATTAGGCGGGGGTTCGAACACTGAAGCTTTCTTT
>-|TRBD2|TRBJ2-1|TRBV30
CAWSVLPLLAGGYNEQFF
TGTGCCTGGAGCGTATTGCCACTCCTAGCGGGAGGGTACAATGAGCAGTTCTTC
>-|TRBD1|TRBJ2-7|TRBV9
CASSVFGTGAYEQYF
TGTGCCAGCAGCGTATTCGGGACAGGGGCCTACGAGCAGTACTTC
>-|-|TRBJ1-5|TRBV6-1
CASSSDQPQHF
TGTGCCAGCAGTTCGGATCAGCCCCAGCATTTT
>-|TRBD2|TRBJ2-7|TRBV7-8
CASSYTGREVEQYF
TGTGCCAGCAGCTACACTGGGCGGGAGGTCGAGCAGTACTTC
>-|-|TRBJ2-7|TRBV4-1
CASSPVADSTYEQYF
TGCGCCAGCAGCCCGGTGGCAGACTCCACCTACGAGCAGTACTTC
>-|TRBD1|TRBJ2-7|TRBV19
CASMGQGYEQYF
TGTGCCAGTATGGGACAGGGCTACGAGCAGTACTTC
>-|-|TRBJ2-5|TRBV4-1
CASSQEGEYETQYF
TGCGCCAGCAGCCAAGAAGGGGAGTATGAGACCCAGTACTTC
>-|-|TRBJ1-1|TRBV12-5
CASGGTSNTEAFF
TGTGCTAGTGGGGGCACTTCGAACACTGAAGCTTTCTTT
>-|-|TRBJ2-3|TRBV5-1
CASSWGTSTDTQYF
TGCGCCAGCAGCTGGGGGACTAGCACAGATACGCAGTATTTT
>-|-|TRBJ2-7|TRBV4-3
CASSQFGGSLIRVGFYEQYF
TGCGCCAGCAGCCAATTTGGGGGGTCCCTCATTAGGGTCGGGTTCTACGAGCAGTACTTC
>-|TRBD2|TRBJ2-1|TRBV9
CASTEGTSGSPLSSYNEQFF
TGTGCCTCGACTGAGGGAACTAGCGGGAGCCCATTGAGCTCCTACAATGAGCAGTTCTTC
>-|-|TRBJ2-1|TRBV29-1
CSVEGAGIGNEQFF
TGCAGCGTTGAAGGGGCAGGTATAGGCAATGAGCAGTTCTTC
>-|-|TRBJ1-1|TRBV5-4
CASRTDPNTEAFF
TGTGCCAGCAGGACAGATCCGAACACTGAAGCTTTCTTT
>-|TRBD2|TRBJ2-1|TRBV5-1
CASSLVRLAGMSTYNEQFF
TGCGCCAGCAGCTTGGTAAGGCTAGCGGGAATGTCTACCTACAATGAGCAGTTCTTC
>-|-|TRBJ2-7|TRBV7-9
CASSLGSLEGEQYF
TGTGCCAGCAGCTTAGGATCCTTGGAGGGGGAGCAGTACTTC
>-|-|TRBJ1-1|TRBV4-2
CASSRNQGFGTEAFF
TGTGCCAGCAGCCGAAACCAGGGATTCGGGACTGAAGCTTTCTTT
>-|TRBD2|TRBJ2-5|TRBV7-9
CASSLPLAGGFQETQYF
TGTGCCAGCAGCTTACCCTTAGCGGGCGGGTTCCAAGAGACCCAGTACTTC
>-|TRBD2|TRBJ2-7|TRBV28
CASSFSGTLYEQYF
TGTGCCAGCAGTTTTAGCGGGACCCTCTACGAGCAGTACTTC
>-|-|TRBJ2-7|TRBV7-9
CASKGGVSYEQYF
TGTGCCAGCAAGGGGGGGGTCAGCTACGAGCAGTACTTC
>-|TRBD2|TRBJ2-5|TRBV5-4
CASSLGLAGDRETQYF
TGTGCCAGCAGCCTCGGACTAGCGGGAGATAGGGAGACCCAGTACTTC
>-|-|TRBJ2-3|TRBV30
CAWIASRGRTDTQYF
TGTGCCTGGATAGCTTCCAGGGGTCGCACAGATACGCAGTATTTT